This T cell receptor beta chain was found in a study of T-cell memory formation after mild COVID-19. TCRdb redid the calling of the 5' RACE reads with MiXCR, one entry per CDR3 protein. The repertoire holds tens of thousands of distinct CDR3 sequences, roughly 16% seen once, with approximately 1.5% in the top ten. Study results and limitations: Specificity for SARS-CoV-2 was not confirmed among the second-wave clones peaking on day 37. Some clones that responded were present in memory (sampled pre-infection), which suggests cross-reactive memory joined. Day 15 to 85 contracting clones showed balanced CD4/CD8; day 15 to 37 expanders favored CD4+.

This clonotype was seen at least ten times. Antigen specificity is unknown. The CDR3 has 17 residues. V lost 5 bases and J lost 6; bases outside the gene matches: 12. Germline loops: CDR1 LNHDA, CDR2 SQIVND (reference sequence). The receptor's source is an adult who had mild COVID-19 (a few samples of this study predate the infection). Cell type and time point are not known. The chain employs TRBV19 and TRBJ1-5; 11 positions agree with TRBD1. The sample was PBMCs or a T cell subset sorted from them (not recorded which). DNA of the CDR3: TGTGCCAGTAGTTCGCCTAGGGACAGGGGGGGCGGTCAGCCCCAGCATTTT. Translated, it gives CASSSPRDRGGGQPQHF.